This T cell receptor beta chain was recorded in a study of shared clonotypes between healthy human individuals. The naive CD8 fraction comprised CD45RO-negative cells positively selected for CCR7 and excluded terminally differentiated effector memory CD45RA+ cells. In its sample, this clone was seen once. CDR3 length: 17 amino acids. Deletions cut 1 base from V and 6 bases from J, with 22 bases between. Looked up from germline, CDR1 is PRHDT and CDR2 is FYEKMQ (reference sequence). The data were produced by immunoSEQ multiplex PCR, yet TCRdb's version contains in-frame clones alone and is incomplete. The sample has about 2 million clones, about 95% seen once.

The sequence was obtained from a man younger than 30 in good health. The rearrangement links TRBV13 to TRBJ2-7; D not resolved. Sequencing input: naive CD8+ T cells sorted from blood. CDR3 nucleotides: TGTGCCAGCAGCTTAGTTGTCGGATCGTACCCATCGGGCGAGCAGTACTTC. Translating gives CASSLVVGSYPSGEQYF.